Below, one T cell receptor (beta chain) is given with its context. The antigen it binds to is not known. Base qualities were left out, and no much larger clone turns up one base away. The data derive from a study of blood T cell repertoires in COVID-19 (dated by TCRdb to 2019 to 2021). General notes on the study: Samples covering the acute and convalescent phases of COVID-19 were provided by collaborators in the United States, Italy and Spain. The material from the prospective study consisted of cDNA or gDNA derived from T cells, B-cell-depleted T cells, or PBMCs. Where available, HLA class I and class II types were taken from metadata supplied by the sample provider and were not determined by assay-based typing. The repertoires were released in a freely available public database intended as a resource for research on the immune response to SARS-CoV-2. Subjects who had been exposed to COVID-19, were actively infected with it, or had recovered from it provided the deeply sampled blood TCRbeta repertoires that made up the dataset. Sample metadata almost always included a de-identified subject ID, COVID-19 status, age in years and sex. Samples were obtained from the ongoing ImmuneRACE study (first 160 participants) and from 1,200 or so subjects provided by 6 global collaborators.

The research as a whole found: Clinical and demographic metadata were provided uncurated, with the amount varying by source and participant.

In the prospective study, participants were roughly 18 to 100 years old, resided in 25 or so geographic areas of the United States, and were enrolled through a virtual design. In the prospective study, participants were assigned to cohorts based on the clinical history participants reported in a screening survey and a study questionnaire. ImmuneRACE Cohort 3 recovered participants were defined by two consecutive negative NP/OP PCR tests, healthcare professional clearance, or symptom resolution. In the prospective study, whole blood, serum and a nasopharyngeal or oropharyngeal swab were collected from each participant by mobile phlebotomists. Prospective study participants could optionally give additional blood draws and questionnaires over an approximately 2-month period. Blood samples from the prospective study were shipped frozen or at room temperature prior to DNA extraction. The immunoSEQ Assay, a bias-controlled multiplex PCR, was used to amplify TCRbeta CDR3 regions from genomic DNA. As for the authors' bioinformatics: Within the assay, amplification of reference gene primers was used to estimate how many nucleated cells each sample contained. To quantify the absolute abundance of each unique TCRbeta CDR3 rearrangement, sequence reads were collapsed and filtered. For each sample, productive Simpson clonality was calculated as the square root of Simpson's diversity index across productive rearrangements. The table was pulled from immuneACCESS by TCRdb, which kept in-frame rearrangements only. Such tables lose some clones; where checked, under half of the loss comes from unresolved V genes, and the rest has no known cause. V, J and clone size are those of that table, while D and trimming were read from the DNA. This sample has about 300,000 clones in its table, and about 93% of those were observed once. Of the sample, around 1.1% is held by the ten largest clones.

This sequence originates from a woman in her thirties who had recovered from COVID-19. The sample comprised PBMCs or T cells enriched from blood (not recorded which).

The sequenced DNA: TGTGCCAGCAGTATCAGGGAAACCTACAATGAGCAGTTCTTC. This gives the protein CASSIRETYNEQFF. This chain joins TRBV14 to TRBJ2-1; D gene: possibly TRBD1, on 5 matching bases. Trimming at the junction amounts to 6 bases on V and 2 bases on J, and the germline ends lie 11 bases apart. The CDR3 holds 14 amino acids from the cysteine to the phenylalanine. The kept DNA is CDR3 alone, 42 bases in frame from the first base. CDR1 and CDR2 were assigned from the germline V gene as SGHDN and FVKESK.